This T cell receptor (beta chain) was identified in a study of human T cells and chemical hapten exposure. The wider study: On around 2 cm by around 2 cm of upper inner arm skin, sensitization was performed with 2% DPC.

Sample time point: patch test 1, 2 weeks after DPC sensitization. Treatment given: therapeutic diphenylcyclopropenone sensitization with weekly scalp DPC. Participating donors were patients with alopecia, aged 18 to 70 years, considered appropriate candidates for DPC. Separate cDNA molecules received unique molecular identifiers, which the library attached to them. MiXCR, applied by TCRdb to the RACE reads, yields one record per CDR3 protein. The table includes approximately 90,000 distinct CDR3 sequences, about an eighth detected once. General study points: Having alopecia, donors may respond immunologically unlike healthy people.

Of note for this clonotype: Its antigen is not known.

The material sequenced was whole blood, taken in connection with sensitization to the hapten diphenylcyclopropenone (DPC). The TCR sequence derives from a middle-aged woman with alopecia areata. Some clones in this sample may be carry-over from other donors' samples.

CDR3: CASSVTNEVHGYTF. CDR3 bases: TGTGCCAGCAGCGTAACCAATGAGGTTCATGGCTACACCTTC. This chain uses TRBV9 with TRBJ1-2; no definite D call. V lost 1 base and J lost 6, with 13 bases in between. Germline lookup yields CDR1 SGDLS and CDR2 YYNGEE. The CDR3 totals 14 residues.